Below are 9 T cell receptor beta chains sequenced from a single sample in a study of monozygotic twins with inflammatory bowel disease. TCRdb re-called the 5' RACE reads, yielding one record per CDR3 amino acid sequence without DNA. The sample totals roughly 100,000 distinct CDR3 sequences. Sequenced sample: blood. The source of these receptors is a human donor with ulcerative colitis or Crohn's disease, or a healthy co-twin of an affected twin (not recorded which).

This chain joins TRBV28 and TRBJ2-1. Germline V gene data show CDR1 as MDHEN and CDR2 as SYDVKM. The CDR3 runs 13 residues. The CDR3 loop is CASSFKNYNEQFF.

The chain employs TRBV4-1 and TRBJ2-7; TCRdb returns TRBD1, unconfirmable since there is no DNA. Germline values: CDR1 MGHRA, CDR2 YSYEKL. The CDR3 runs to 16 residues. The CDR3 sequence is CASSYNQGAISYEQYF.

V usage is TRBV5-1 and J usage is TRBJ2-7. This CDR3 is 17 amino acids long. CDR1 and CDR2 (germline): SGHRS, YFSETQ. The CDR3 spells CASSLGSASGRSYEQYF.

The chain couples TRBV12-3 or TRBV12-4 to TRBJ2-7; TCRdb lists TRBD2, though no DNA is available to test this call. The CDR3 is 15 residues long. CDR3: CASSPSGLGDYEQYF.

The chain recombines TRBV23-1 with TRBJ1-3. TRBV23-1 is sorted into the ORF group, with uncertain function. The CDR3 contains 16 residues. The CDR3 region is CASSQSPACSGNTIYF.

CDR3 in amino acids: CASSPFQFPGSHEQYF. This chain uses TRBV28 with TRBJ2-7; TCRdb gives TRBD1 as the D gene, but with no DNA this cannot be confirmed. There are 16 residues in the CDR3. Germline V lookup: CDR1 MDHEN, CDR2 SYDVKM. Looking up the rest from reference TRBV28 and TRBJ2-7 gives the full variable domain: DVKVTQSSRYLVKRTGEKVFLECVQDMDHENMFWYRQDPGLGLRLIYFSYDVKMKEKGDIPEGYSVSREKKERFSLILESASTNQTSMYLCASSPFQFPGSHEQYFGPGTRLTVT.

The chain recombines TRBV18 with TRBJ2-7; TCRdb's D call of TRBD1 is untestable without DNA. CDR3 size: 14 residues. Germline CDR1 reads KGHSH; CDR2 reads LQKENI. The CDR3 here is CASSPPSLSYEQYF.

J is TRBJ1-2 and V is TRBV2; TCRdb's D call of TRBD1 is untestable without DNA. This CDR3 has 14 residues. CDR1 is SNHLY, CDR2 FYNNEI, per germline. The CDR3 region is CASSVGYGTDGYTF.

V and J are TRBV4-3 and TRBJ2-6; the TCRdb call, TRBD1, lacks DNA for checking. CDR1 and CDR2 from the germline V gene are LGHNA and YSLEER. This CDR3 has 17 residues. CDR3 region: CASSQFLGQSGANVLTF.